The 23 T cell receptor beta chains below were found in one sample sequenced in a study of T cells after yellow fever vaccination. In TCRdb, the 5' RACE reads were re-called with MiXCR into one record per CDR3 protein. The table has fewer than 350,000 distinct CDR3 sequences, 3.6% seen once; the top ten hold around 24%. The source was PBMCs, collected on the day of the yellow fever booster vaccination. Receptors were obtained from a man younger than 35 who received the YFV17D yellow fever vaccine.

This clonotype was seen repeatedly, ten times or more. The V and J genes are TRBV20-1 and TRBJ2-2; either TRBD1 or TRBD2 may supply D (5 bases each). V was shortened by 3 bases and J by 5 bases, with 19 bases between the two germline ends. Germline V gives CDR1 DFQATT, CDR2 SNEGSKA (reference sequence). The CDR3 runs 16 residues. This chain's CDR3 is CSARGSGTPVTGELFF. CDR3 coding DNA: TGCAGTGCTAGGGGTTCCGGGACCCCGGTAACCGGGGAGCTGTTTTTT.

The sample holds a few counts of this clonotype. J is TRBJ1-1 and V is TRBV7-8; maybe TRBD1 (5 bases). The length of the CDR3 is 18 residues. V lost 2 bases and J lost 3, with 22 bases in between. Germline CDR1 is SGHVS and CDR2 is FQNEAQ. In DNA, the CDR3 is TGTGCCAGCAGCTTATTAGCAGACAGTTCCTACTTTTACACTGAAGCTTTCTTT. Its protein product is CASSLLADSSYFYTEAFF.

This clonotype has at least ten counts. This chain joins TRBV7-2 and TRBJ1-2; 9 positions match TRBD1. The germline V gene has CDR1 SGHTA and CDR2 FQGNSA. With 8 bases clipped from V and 8 bases from J, the junction kept 18 bases outside the gene matches. CDR3 size: 16 residues. For the CDR3, the DNA is TGTGCCAGCCCCGAGACAGGGGGACTGTATGCAGACGGCTACACCTTC. Residues: CASPETGGLYADGYTF.

This clonotype was found many times. The genes are TRBV29-1 and TRBJ2-3, with D possibly being TRBD2 (6 bases). CDR3 size: 14 residues. Germline V gives CDR1 SQVTM, CDR2 ANQGSEA. V was cut by 2 bases and J by 2 bases, with 11 bases left in between. CDR3 nucleotide sequence: TGCAGCGTTGAACCGGGACTCCACACAGATACGCAGTATTTT. This sequence encodes CSVEPGLHTDTQYF.

There are many counts of this clonotype. V is TRBV5-6 and J is TRBJ2-2, with D perhaps matching TRBD2 (5 bases). Looked up from germline, CDR1 is SGHDT and CDR2 is YYEEEE. V lost 7 bases, J lost 8 bases, and 9 bases lay in between. The CDR3 has 11 residues. CDR3 nucleotide sequence: TGTGCCAGCCACTGGAGGGGGGAGCTGTTTTTT. Amino acid sequence: CASHWRGELFF.

There are many counts of this clonotype. CDR3 sequence reads: CASSLGSGEQFF. CDR3 nucleotide sequence: TGTGCCAGCAGCTTGGGGTCAGGTGAGCAGTTCTTC. This rearrangement joins TRBV5-5 to TRBJ2-1; D is unresolved. Germline CDR1 is SGHKS and CDR2 is YYEKEE (reference sequence). The ends were cut back, 0 bases at V and 9 bases at J, with 7 bases in the middle. CDR3 length: 12 amino acids.

This clonotype was detected many times. The rearrangement joins TRBV10-3 to TRBJ2-7; 9 nucleotides line up with TRBD1. Losses at the gene ends were 5 bases for V and 6 bases for J; bases not matched to a gene: 5. This CDR3 has 13 amino acids. Germline lookup yields CDR1 ENHRY and CDR2 SYGVKD. CDR3 coding DNA: TGTGCCATCAGTTTTACAGGGGGCCGCGAGCAGTACGTC. Its protein is CAISFTGGREQYV.

There are a few counts of this clonotype. The CDR3 sequence: CSAWNRDYNNEQFF. CDR3 DNA sequence: TGCAGTGCTTGGAACCGGGACTACAACAATGAGCAGTTCTTC. The chain links TRBV20-1 to TRBJ2-1; 7 bases match TRBD2. The CDR3 is made up of 14 amino acids. Germline CDR1 and CDR2: DFQATT and SNEGSKA (reference sequence). V was clipped by 5 bases and J by 5 bases; unmatched bases: 9.

This clonotype appeared many times. Here the CDR3 reads CASSLEENPGNQPQHF. The DNA for the CDR3 is TGTGCCAGCAGCTTAGAGGAGAACCCGGGCAATCAGCCCCAGCATTTT. The chain joins TRBV7-9 to TRBJ1-5; D remains unclear. The CDR3 loop spans 16 amino acids. The germline V and J ends were trimmed by 1 base and 2 bases, with 12 bases remaining between them. The germline gives CDR1 SEHNR, CDR2 FQNEAQ (reference sequence).

This clonotype appeared many times. The V and J genes are TRBV5-1 and TRBJ1-2; no firm D call. The CDR3 contains 13 residues. Trimming cost V 5 bases and J 0 bases, with 8 bases left between them. Germline values: CDR1 SGHRS, CDR2 YFSETQ. The CDR3 nucleotides read TGCGCCAGCAGAACGGACGCTAACTATGGCTACACCTTC. Translated, it gives CASRTDANYGYTF.

This clonotype occurred many times. The V call is TRBV27, the J call TRBJ1-4, with D hard to call. The CDR3 extends over 14 amino acids. V lost 3 bases to trimming and J lost 7 bases, with 12 bases between them. CDR1 and CDR2 (germline): MNHEY, SMNVEV (reference sequence). CDR3 bases: TGTGCCAGCAGTTTCGGTAGGGAAGGTGAAAAACTGTTTTTT. Its protein is CASSFGREGEKLFF. Supplemented by reference TRBV27 and TRBJ1-4, the full variable domain reads EAQVTQNPRYLITVTGKKLTVTCSQNMNHEYMSWYRQDPGLGLRQIYYSMNVEVTDKGDVPEGYKVSRKEKRNFPLILESPSPNQTSLYFCASSFGREGEKLFFGSGTQLSVL.

This clonotype was seen at least ten times. The J gene is TRBJ2-3, the V gene TRBV21-1; the table's D call of TRBD1 was not tested on the DNA. TRBV21-1 is tagged as a pseudogene. The CDR3 extends over 16 amino acids. In DNA form, the CDR3 reads TGTGCCAGCAGCAAAGACCTACAGGGCGAATCAGATACGCAGTATTTT. It specifies CASSKDLQGESDTQYF.

This clonotype was counted many times. The V call is TRBV5-1, the J call TRBJ2-7; 10 bases match TRBD1. J gave up 6 bases and V 3 bases, and 6 bases lay outside the gene matches. The CDR3 has 14 amino acids. Germline lookup yields CDR1 SGHRS and CDR2 YFSETQ. The CDR3 is CASSSRQGASEQYF. In DNA form, the CDR3 reads TGCGCCAGCAGCTCCCGACAGGGGGCTAGCGAGCAGTACTTC.

The rearrangement links TRBV20-1 to TRBJ2-7; no firm D call. This CDR3 has 14 residues. Trimming shortened V by 1 base and J by 3 bases, and 13 bases separated the two germline ends. Germline CDR1 DFQATT, CDR2 SNEGSKA (reference sequence). CDR3 in DNA: TGCAGTGCTAGAGCACCAGGTCGGAACTACGAGCAGTACGTC. It yields the protein CSARAPGRNYEQYV.

The V call is TRBV7-3, the J call TRBJ2-1; the D gene is possibly TRBD1 (5 bases). The V gene lost 2 bases and the J gene lost 7 bases, with 12 bases spanning the gap. Per the germline V gene, CDR1 is SGHTA and CDR2 is FQGTGA. CDR3 length: 14 amino acids. CDR3 sequence (DNA): TGTGCCAGCAGCTTAGGCCCAGGGCCTAATGAGCAGTTCTTC. Amino acids: CASSLGPGPNEQFF.

J is TRBJ1-1 and V is TRBV7-9, with D unclear. Trimming pared 3 bases from V and 5 bases from J, leaving 10 bases between. The CDR3 consists of 13 residues. CDR1 and CDR2 from the germline V gene are SEHNR and FQNEAQ (reference sequence). The CDR3 protein is CASSFDFGTEAFF. The CDR3 DNA is TGTGCCAGCAGCTTCGACTTTGGAACTGAAGCTTTCTTT.

The chain links TRBV15 to TRBJ1-2; D remains ambiguous. Germline-derived CDR1 and CDR2 are LNHNV and YYDKDF (reference sequence). The CDR3 is 15 amino acids. Trimming took off 0 bases at V and 2 bases at J, with 10 bases between the two ends. The CDR3, as DNA: TGTGCCACCAGCAGAGATCGTGGCAGAAACTATGGCTACACCTTC. It encodes CATSRDRGRNYGYTF.

This clonotype was seen ten or more times. The chain joins TRBV5-5 to TRBJ1-2, with D possibly TRBD1 on 6 matching bases. CDR3 length: 15 residues. Germline V gene sequence: CDR1 SGHKS, CDR2 YYEKEE (reference sequence). The V and J ends lost 4 bases and 4 bases respectively, with 17 bases between them. The CDR3 reads CASSPGGGPFYGYTF. The CDR3 DNA reads as TGTGCCAGCAGCCCCGGAGGGGGGCCCTTCTATGGCTACACCTTC.

Many counts were recorded for this clonotype. V gene TRBV28 combines with J gene TRBJ2-2; TRBD1 aligns across 7 bases. The CDR3 has 14 amino acids. CDR1 is MDHEN, CDR2 SYDVKM, per germline. J gave up 0 bases and V 10 bases, and 5 bases lay outside the gene matches. The CDR3 nucleotides are TGTGCCATAACCGGGACAGCGAACACCGGGGAGCTGTTTTTT. Amino acids: CAITGTANTGELFF.

This clonotype came up many times. The chain recombines TRBV12-3 or TRBV12-4 with TRBJ1-5; D not resolved. V lost 4 bases and J 3 bases, leaving 10 bases between the germline ends. The CDR3 length is 14 residues. CDR3 amino acids: CASSSRRVNQPQHF. In DNA, the CDR3 is TGTGCCAGCAGTTCTCGCAGAGTCAATCAGCCCCAGCATTTT.

The rearrangement uses TRBV11-2 and TRBJ1-6; the D is unclear. The V and J ends lost 5 bases and 14 bases respectively, with 25 bases between them. Germline lookup yields CDR1 SGHAT and CDR2 FQNNGV. The CDR3 consists of 16 residues. The CDR3 sequence: CASSPQALRVTEALHF. The DNA of the CDR3 is TGTGCCAGCAGCCCTCAGGCCTTAAGGGTAACGGAGGCCCTCCACTTT.

This chain connects TRBV5-1 to TRBJ2-4, with a possible D match to TRBD2 (6 bases). V was shortened by 4 bases and J by 0 bases, with 11 bases between the two germline ends. CDR3 length equals 15 residues. Per the germline V gene, CDR1 is SGHRS and CDR2 is YFSETQ. The CDR3 coding sequence is TGCGCCAGCAGCCTGGAGGGTGGAGCCAAAAACATTCAGTACTTC. It yields the protein CASSLEGGAKNIQYF.

This clonotype was counted many times. The chain couples TRBV20-1 to TRBJ1-6, with 8 bases lining up with TRBD1. Unmatched junction bases numbered 5, after V lost 3 bases and J lost 10 bases. Germline V gives CDR1 DFQATT, CDR2 SNEGSKA (reference sequence). The CDR3 has 13 residues. The CDR3 DNA is TGCAGTGCTAGGGCGGACAGGGAATCACCCCTCCACTTT. Its protein product is CSARADRESPLHF.